This T cell receptor (beta chain) was profiled in a study of response to subunit inactivated influenza vaccine. The CDR3 has 14 amino acids. With 6 bases removed from V and 5 bases from J, the gap between germline ends came to 16 bases. Germline V CDR1 and CDR2: MNHNS, SASEGT. MiXCR was run by TCRdb on the RT-PCR reads, yielding one entry per CDR3 protein. The sample contains around 600,000 distinct CDR3 sequences, about 11% of which appear only once. This clonotype occurred a few times. This sample also appeared in a second study, on T cells expressing NK-cell markers. That study reports: What made the TCR beta cDNA was 5'RACE template switching with UMIs. Sorted CD3+CD56-NKG2C+, CD3+CD56+NKG2C- and CD3+CD56+NKG2C+ T cells were the source of the TCR beta repertoires. Top CD8+ clonotypes included the dominant CD3+CD56+NKG2C+ clonotypes in several donors. Topping the CD3+CD56-NKG2C+ fraction as well were these clonotypes, in a handful of donors. The study left the HCMV specificity of expanded NKG2C+ T cell clones unresolved.

The TCR sequence derives from a man aged 45 to 65 who received an inactivated influenza vaccine. This rearrangement joins TRBV6-1 to TRBJ2-5; a possible D gene is TRBD2 (5 bases). The sequenced sample was PBMCs from blood, obtained on the day of vaccination. This CDR3 is CASSPPGWEETQYF. CDR3 sequence (DNA): TGTGCCAGCAGCCCTCCCGGATGGGAGGAGACCCAGTACTTC.